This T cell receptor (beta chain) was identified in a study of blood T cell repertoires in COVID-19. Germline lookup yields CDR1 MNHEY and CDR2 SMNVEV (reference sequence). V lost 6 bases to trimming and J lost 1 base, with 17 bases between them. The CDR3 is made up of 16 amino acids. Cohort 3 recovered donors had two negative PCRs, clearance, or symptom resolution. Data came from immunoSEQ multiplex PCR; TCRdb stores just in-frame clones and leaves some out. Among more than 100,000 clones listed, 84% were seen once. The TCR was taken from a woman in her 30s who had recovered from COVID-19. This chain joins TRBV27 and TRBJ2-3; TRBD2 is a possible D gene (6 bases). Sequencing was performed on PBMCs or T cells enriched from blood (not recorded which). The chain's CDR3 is CASSPVLSSGTDTQYF. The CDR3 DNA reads TGTGCCAGCAGCCCCGTGCTGTCTAGCGGCACAGATACGCAGTATTTT.